This T cell receptor (beta chain) was captured by sequencing in a study of siplizumab effects on memory and regulatory T cells. This CDR3 contains 18 residues. Germline trimming cut 4 bases from V and 2 bases from J; bases unmatched to any gene: 12. Germline V lookup: CDR1 ENHRY, CDR2 SYGVKD. The repertoire was sequenced with immunoSEQ multiplex PCR; TCRdb's copy has only in-frame clones and lacks some. The sample shows about 50,000 clones, more than 85% of them seen only once. The count of this clone is one. Input material: CD8+ T cells sorted from blood. This sequence was found in a human donor in good health. The chain carries TRBV10-3 and TRBJ2-7; 12 positions agree with TRBD2. The CDR3 loop reads CAISGSLLAGGSTYEQYF. The CDR3 nucleotides read TGTGCCATCAGTGGATCTTTACTAGCGGGAGGTTCGACCTACGAGCAGTACTTC.